This T cell receptor (beta chain) is drawn from a study of vaccination effects on CD4 cells after COVID-19. Regarding this clone: What it binds is unknown.

TCRdb's table, derived via immunoSEQ multiplex PCR, lists solely in-frame clones and lacks some. This sample carries 50,000 to 65,000 clones, 75% to 90% of them seen once, and the ten largest clones take roughly 2.2%. Expansion of antigen-specific CD4+ T cells with viral peptide pools was carried out by the ViraFEST assay before sequencing. Scientists isolated CD4+ T cells after a roughly 10-day culture period ended. Cultures of 2 million or so PBMC per well contained approximately 10 IU/ml IL-2 plus 10 ug/ml peptides. Half-medium replacement with IL-2 medium occurred on days 3 and 7. In germline, CDR1 is LGHNA, CDR2 YSLEER. V was cut by 1 base and J by 5 bases, with 8 bases left in between. The CDR3 is 13 amino acids. Findings and limits, study-wide: Few convalescent patients and no early post-infection timepoints were included in the study.

V usage is TRBV4-3 and J usage is TRBJ1-2; D call uncertain. The material sequenced was CD4+ T cells from PBMCs cultured with HCoV-229E spike peptides, taken before COVID-19 vaccination. The sequence was obtained from a human donor who received a COVID-19 vaccine. Here the CDR3 DNA reads TGCGCCAGCAGCCAAGGCCGGGAGTATGGCTACACCTTC. Translating gives CASSQGREYGYTF.